These 15 T cell receptor beta chains share one sample of origin, sequenced in a study of type 1 regulatory T cells. For these receptors, no antigen is known. TCRdb analysed the reads with MiXCR anew, one entry per CDR3 protein. This sample has approximately 14,000 distinct CDR3 sequences; approximately 13% occur once, and the top ten carry over 15%. Specimen: cultured T cells, either the whole culture or a sorted T cell fraction (not recorded which). Source of these receptors: a human donor in good health.

The chain couples TRBV20-1 to TRBJ1-1; D gene ambiguous. V gave up 3 bases and J gave up 5 bases, with 10 bases separating them. Germline loops: CDR1 DFQATT, CDR2 SNEGSKA (reference sequence). This CDR3 comprises 12 residues. The DNA of the CDR3 is TGCAGTGCTAGGTCGGACGGGACTGAAGCTTTCTTT. It yields the protein CSARSDGTEAFF.

This clonotype was seen a handful of times. J is TRBJ2-1 and V is TRBV4-2, with 8 bases identical to TRBD2. The length of the CDR3 is 15 residues. V lost 2 bases, J lost 3 bases, and 3 bases stayed unmatched. CDR1 and CDR2 from the germline V gene are LGHNA and YNFKEQ. CDR3 nucleotides: TGTGCCAGCAGCCAAAGTACTAGCGGCTACAATGAGCAGTTCTTC. Translated: CASSQSTSGYNEQFF.

Many counts were recorded for this clonotype. The genes are TRBV7-2 and TRBJ1-5; weak D call: TRBD1 (5 bases). V was pared by 5 bases and J by 8 bases, with 16 bases between. This CDR3 has 14 residues. Germline V lookup: CDR1 SGHTA, CDR2 FQGNSA. The CDR3 coding sequence is TGTGCCAGCAGCGCCCAAGGGGCGGGAGAGCCCCAGCATTTT. This translates into CASSAQGAGEPQHF.

This clonotype was seen more than once but under ten times. The DNA for the CDR3 is TGTGCCAGTAGAATTACAGGGGACAACTATGGCTACACCTTC. This codes for CASRITGDNYGYTF. The chain couples TRBV19 to TRBJ1-2, with TRBD1 matching over 7 bases. CDR3 length equals 14 residues. Germline loops: CDR1 LNHDA, CDR2 SQIVND (reference sequence). Trimming removed 6 bases from V and 2 bases from J; junction bases left unmatched: 6.

This clonotype was recorded many times. The chain carries TRBV7-3 and TRBJ1-1; D uncertain. CDR1 and CDR2 (germline): SGHTA, FQGTGA. The V end was cut by 2 bases, the J end by 0 bases, with 7 bases between. The length of the CDR3 is 14 residues. CDR3 sequence reads: CASSLSHMNTEAFF. DNA of the CDR3: TGTGCCAGCAGCTTATCGCATATGAACACTGAAGCTTTCTTT.

This clonotype showed up many times. The rearrangement links TRBV3-1 to TRBJ2-2; a possible D gene is TRBD1 (5 bases). The germline V and J ends were trimmed by 2 bases and 1 base, with 11 bases remaining between them. This CDR3 spans 16 amino acids. Germline CDR1 is LGHDT and CDR2 is YNNKEL (reference sequence). The CDR3 sequence: CASSQIAGLNTGELFF. In nucleotides, the CDR3 is TGTGCCAGCAGCCAAATTGCAGGGCTGAACACCGGGGAGCTGTTTTTT.

J is TRBJ2-1 and V is TRBV7-9; D perhaps matches TRBD1 (6 bases). The CDR3 spans 10 residues. Per germline, CDR1 SEHNR and CDR2 FQNEAQ (reference sequence). With 8 bases removed from V and 10 bases from J, the gap between germline ends came to 9 bases. CDR3 sequence: CASGTGEQFF. DNA of the CDR3: TGTGCCAGCGGCACAGGGGAGCAGTTCTTC.

The table lists this clonotype with many counts. The chain links TRBV4-2 to TRBJ2-6, with D possibly TRBD1 on 6 matching bases. CDR3 size: 17 residues. CDR1 is LGHNA and CDR2 is YNFKEQ in the germline V gene. V was pared by 3 bases and J by 0 bases, with 12 bases between. CDR3 in amino acids: CASSHSTGSSGANVLTF. CDR3 DNA sequence: TGTGCCAGCAGCCATTCAACAGGGTCCTCTGGGGCCAACGTCCTGACTTTC.

This rearrangement joins TRBV15 to TRBJ2-1, with a possible D match to TRBD1 (6 bases). Trimming left V 4 bases short and J 7 bases short, with 20 bases between. The length of the CDR3 is 16 residues. Germline V gene lookup returns CDR1 LNHNV and CDR2 YYDKDF (reference sequence). The DNA of the CDR3 is TGTGCCACCAGCACAGGGCGACAGGCCCGCGGTAATGAGCAGTTCTTC. It codes for CATSTGRQARGNEQFF.

This clonotype has only a few counts. This sequence joins TRBV12-3 or TRBV12-4 and TRBJ2-3; TRBD2 matches at 7 bases. This CDR3 contains 16 residues. The trim removed 4 bases at V and 2 bases at J, leaving 9 bases unmatched. The CDR3 protein is CASSSGDYLYTDTQYF. The CDR3 DNA is TGTGCCAGCAGTTCTGGGGACTACCTATACACAGATACGCAGTATTTT.

This clonotype was seen ten or more times. The J gene is TRBJ2-1, the V gene TRBV12-3 or TRBV12-4; D remains ambiguous. This CDR3 spans 12 amino acids. V gave up 2 bases and J gave up 5 bases, with 4 bases separating them. CDR3 region: CASSLTDNEQFF. Written as DNA, the CDR3 is TGTGCCAGCAGTTTAACTGACAATGAGCAGTTCTTC.

The V gene is TRBV25-1, the J gene TRBJ2-1; D might be TRBD1 or TRBD2, each matching 6 bases. V was pared by 3 bases and J by 6 bases, with 15 bases between. CDR3 length: 15 amino acids. Germline CDR1 reads MGHDK; CDR2 reads SYGVNS. This CDR3 is CASSDIQGGVNEQFF. CDR3 bases: TGTGCCAGCAGTGATATACAGGGAGGCGTCAATGAGCAGTTCTTC.

This clonotype was seen a handful of times. The rearrangement links TRBV5-4 to TRBJ2-2; the D gene is possibly TRBD1 (5 bases). V was clipped by 3 bases and J by 8 bases, with 14 bases between them. The germline V gene encodes CDR1 SGHNT and CDR2 YYREEE (reference sequence). This CDR3 contains 14 residues. CDR3 in amino acids: CASSWGRALGELFF. CDR3 nucleotide sequence: TGTGCCAGCAGCTGGGGCAGGGCCTTGGGGGAGCTGTTTTTT. The complete variable domain, with remaining parts taken from reference TRBV5-4 and TRBJ2-2, reads ETGVTQSPTHLIKTRGQQVTLRCSSQSGHNTVSWYQQALGQGPQFIFQYYREEENGRGNFPPRFSGLQFPNYSSELNVNALELDDSALYLCASSWGRALGELFFGEGSRLTVL.

Ten or more counts support this clonotype. This chain joins TRBV10-3 and TRBJ1-6; D uncertain. The CDR3 has 15 residues. Germline-derived CDR1 and CDR2 are ENHRY and SYGVKD. The V end was cut by 0 bases, the J end by 10 bases, with 13 bases between. CDR3 sequence (DNA): TGTGCCATCAGTGAGTCGGTGGGGAATGGCTCACCCCTCCACTTT. As protein: CAISESVGNGSPLHF.

A few counts support this clonotype. J is TRBJ1-1 and V is TRBV5-1; TRBD1 matches 7 bases. The V and J ends lost 3 bases and 0 bases, in that order; junction bases with no gene match: 8. In germline, CDR1 is SGHRS, CDR2 YFSETQ. This CDR3 has 16 residues. Here the CDR3 DNA reads TGCGCCAGCAGCTCCTCTACAGGGGCCATGAACACTGAAGCTTTCTTT. Translated: CASSSSTGAMNTEAFF.